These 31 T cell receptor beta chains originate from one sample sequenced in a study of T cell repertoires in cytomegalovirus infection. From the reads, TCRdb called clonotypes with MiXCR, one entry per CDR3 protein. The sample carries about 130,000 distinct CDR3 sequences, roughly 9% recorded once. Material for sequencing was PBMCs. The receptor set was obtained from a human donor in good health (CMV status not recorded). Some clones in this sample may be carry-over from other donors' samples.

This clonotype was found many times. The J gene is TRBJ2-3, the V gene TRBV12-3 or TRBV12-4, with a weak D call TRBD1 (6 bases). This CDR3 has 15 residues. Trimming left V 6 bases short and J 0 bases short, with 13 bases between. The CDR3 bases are TGTGCCAGCAGCCCAGGGACACCGAGCACAGATACGCAGTATTTT. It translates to CASSPGTPSTDTQYF.

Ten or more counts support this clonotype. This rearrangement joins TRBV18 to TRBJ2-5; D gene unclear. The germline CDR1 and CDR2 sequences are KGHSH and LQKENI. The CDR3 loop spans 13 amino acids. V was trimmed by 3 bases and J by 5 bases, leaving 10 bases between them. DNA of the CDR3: TGTGCCAGCTCACCGGCCAGTAGGGAGACCCAGTACTTC. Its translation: CASSPASRETQYF.

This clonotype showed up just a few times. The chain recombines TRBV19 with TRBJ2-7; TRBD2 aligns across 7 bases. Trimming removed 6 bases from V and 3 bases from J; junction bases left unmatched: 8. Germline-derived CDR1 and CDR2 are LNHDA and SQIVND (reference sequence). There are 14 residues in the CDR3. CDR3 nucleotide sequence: TGTGCCAGTAGAAGGATGGCGGGGGACTACGAGCAGTACTTC. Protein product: CASRRMAGDYEQYF.

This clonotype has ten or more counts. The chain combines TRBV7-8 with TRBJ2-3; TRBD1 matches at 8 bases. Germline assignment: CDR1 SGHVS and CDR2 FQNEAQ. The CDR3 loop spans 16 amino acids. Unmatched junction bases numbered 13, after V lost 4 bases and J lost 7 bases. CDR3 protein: CASSYRQGIGDHTQYF. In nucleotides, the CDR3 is TGTGCCAGCAGCTATCGACAGGGGATAGGGGATCATACGCAGTATTTT.

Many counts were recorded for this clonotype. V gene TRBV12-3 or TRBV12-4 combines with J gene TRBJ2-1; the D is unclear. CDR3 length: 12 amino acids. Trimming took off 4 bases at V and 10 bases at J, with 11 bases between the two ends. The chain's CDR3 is CASSSEPREQFF. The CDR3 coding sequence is TGTGCCAGCAGTTCGGAGCCCCGGGAGCAGTTCTTC.

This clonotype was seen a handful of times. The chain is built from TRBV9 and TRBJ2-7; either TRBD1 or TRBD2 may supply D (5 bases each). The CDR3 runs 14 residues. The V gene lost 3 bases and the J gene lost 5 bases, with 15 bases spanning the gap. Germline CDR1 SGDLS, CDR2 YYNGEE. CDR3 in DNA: TGTGCCAGCAGCGCGGGACGGATGACTAACGAGCAGTACTTC. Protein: CASSAGRMTNEQYF.

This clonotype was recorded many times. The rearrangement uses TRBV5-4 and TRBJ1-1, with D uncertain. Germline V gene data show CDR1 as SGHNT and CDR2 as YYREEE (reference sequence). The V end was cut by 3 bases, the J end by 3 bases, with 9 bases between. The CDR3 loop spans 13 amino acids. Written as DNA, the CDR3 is TGTGCCAGCAGCTCCCGAGGAGACACTGAAGCTTTCTTT. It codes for CASSSRGDTEAFF. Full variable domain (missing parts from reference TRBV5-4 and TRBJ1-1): ETGVTQSPTHLIKTRGQQVTLRCSSQSGHNTVSWYQQALGQGPQFIFQYYREEENGRGNFPPRFSGLQFPNYSSELNVNALELDDSALYLCASSSRGDTEAFFGQGTRLTVV.

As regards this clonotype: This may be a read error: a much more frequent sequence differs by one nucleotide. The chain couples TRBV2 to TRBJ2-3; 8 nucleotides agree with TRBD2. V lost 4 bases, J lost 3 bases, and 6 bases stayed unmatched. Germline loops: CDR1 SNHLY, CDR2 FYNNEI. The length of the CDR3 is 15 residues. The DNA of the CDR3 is TGTGCCAGCAGTGTTAGCGGGGAGAGAACAGATACGCAGTATTTT. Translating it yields CASSVSGERTDTQYF.

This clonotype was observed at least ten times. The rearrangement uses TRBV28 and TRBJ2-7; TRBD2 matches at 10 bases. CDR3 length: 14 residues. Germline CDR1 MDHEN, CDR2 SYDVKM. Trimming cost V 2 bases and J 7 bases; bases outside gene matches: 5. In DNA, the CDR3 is TGTGCCAGCAGTTTACTAGCGGGGGCGGGGGAGCAGTACTTC. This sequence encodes CASSLLAGAGEQYF.

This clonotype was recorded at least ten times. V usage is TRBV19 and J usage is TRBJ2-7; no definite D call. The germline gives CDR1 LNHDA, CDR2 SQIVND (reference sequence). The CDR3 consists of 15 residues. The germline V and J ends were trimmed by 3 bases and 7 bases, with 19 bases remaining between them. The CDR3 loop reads CASSIPSDTFEEQYF. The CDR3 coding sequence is TGTGCCAGTAGTATCCCGTCTGACACATTTGAAGAGCAGTACTTC.

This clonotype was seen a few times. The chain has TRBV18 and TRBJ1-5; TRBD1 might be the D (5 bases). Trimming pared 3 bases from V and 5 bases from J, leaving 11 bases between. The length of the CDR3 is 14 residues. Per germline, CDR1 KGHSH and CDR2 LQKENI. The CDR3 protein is CASSPLGGDQPQHF. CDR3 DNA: TGTGCCAGCTCACCTCTCGGGGGGGATCAGCCCCAGCATTTT.

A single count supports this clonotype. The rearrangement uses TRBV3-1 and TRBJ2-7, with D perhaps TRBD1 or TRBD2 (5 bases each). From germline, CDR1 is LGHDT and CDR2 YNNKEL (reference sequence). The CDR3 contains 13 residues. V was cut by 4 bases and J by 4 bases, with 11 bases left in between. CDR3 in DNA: TGTGCCAGCAGCCTCTTGAGGGGTTACGAGCAGTACTTC. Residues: CASSLLRGYEQYF.

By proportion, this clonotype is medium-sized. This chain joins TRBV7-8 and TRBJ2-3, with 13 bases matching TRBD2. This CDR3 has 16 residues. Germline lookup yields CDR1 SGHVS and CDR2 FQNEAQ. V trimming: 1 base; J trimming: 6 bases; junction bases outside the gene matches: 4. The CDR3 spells CASSLGTSGGGDTQYF. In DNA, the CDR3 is TGTGCCAGCAGCTTAGGGACTAGCGGGGGAGGGGATACGCAGTATTTT.

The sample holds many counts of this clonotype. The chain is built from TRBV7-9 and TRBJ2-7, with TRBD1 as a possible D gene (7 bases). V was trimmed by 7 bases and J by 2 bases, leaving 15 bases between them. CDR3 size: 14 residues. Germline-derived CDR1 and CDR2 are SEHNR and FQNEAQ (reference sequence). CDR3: CASTPSGGTYEQYF. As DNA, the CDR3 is TGTGCCAGCACCCCGTCAGGGGGGACCTACGAGCAGTACTTC.

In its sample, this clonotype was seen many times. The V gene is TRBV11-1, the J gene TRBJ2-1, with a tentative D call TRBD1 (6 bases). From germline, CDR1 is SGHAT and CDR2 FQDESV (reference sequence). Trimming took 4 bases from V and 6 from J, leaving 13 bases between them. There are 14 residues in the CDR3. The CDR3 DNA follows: TGTGCCAGCAGCTCAAGAACAGGGCTCAATGAGCAGTTCTTC. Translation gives CASSSRTGLNEQFF.

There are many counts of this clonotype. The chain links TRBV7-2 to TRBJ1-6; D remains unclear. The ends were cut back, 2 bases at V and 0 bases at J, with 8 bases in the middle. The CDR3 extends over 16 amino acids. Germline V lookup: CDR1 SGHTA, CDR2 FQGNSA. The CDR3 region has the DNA TGTGCCAGCAGCTTAAACACCATCTCCTATAATTCACCCCTCCACTTT. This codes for CASSLNTISYNSPLHF.

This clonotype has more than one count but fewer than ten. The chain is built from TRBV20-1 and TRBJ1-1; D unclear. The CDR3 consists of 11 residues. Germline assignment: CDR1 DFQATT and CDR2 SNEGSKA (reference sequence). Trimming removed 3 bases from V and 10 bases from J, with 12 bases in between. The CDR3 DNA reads TGCAGTGCTAGGGGTGACGGCTTAGCTTTCTTT. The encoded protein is CSARGDGLAFF.

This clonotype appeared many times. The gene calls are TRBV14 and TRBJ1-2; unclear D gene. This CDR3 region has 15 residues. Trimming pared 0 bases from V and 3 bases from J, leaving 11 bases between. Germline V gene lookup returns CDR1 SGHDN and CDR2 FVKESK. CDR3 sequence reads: CASSQESGSHYGYTF. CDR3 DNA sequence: TGTGCCAGCAGCCAAGAAAGTGGCAGTCACTATGGCTACACCTTC.

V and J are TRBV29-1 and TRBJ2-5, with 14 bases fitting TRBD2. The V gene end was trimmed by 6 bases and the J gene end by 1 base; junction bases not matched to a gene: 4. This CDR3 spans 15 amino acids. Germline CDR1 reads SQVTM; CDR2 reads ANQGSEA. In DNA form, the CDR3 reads TGCAGCGTGGCGACTAGCGGGGGGGTCCAAGAGACCCAGTACTTC. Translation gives CSVATSGGVQETQYF. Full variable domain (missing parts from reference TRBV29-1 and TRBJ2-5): SAVISQKPSRDICQRGTSLTIQCQVDSQVTMMFWYRQQPGQSLTLIATANQGSEATYESGFVIDKFPISRPNLTFSTLTVSNMSPEDSSIYLCSVATSGGVQETQYFGPGTRLLVL.

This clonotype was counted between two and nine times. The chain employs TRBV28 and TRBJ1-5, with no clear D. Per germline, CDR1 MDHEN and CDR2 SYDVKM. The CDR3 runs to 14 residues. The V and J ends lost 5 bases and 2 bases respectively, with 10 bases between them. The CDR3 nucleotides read TGTGCCAGCAGTGACGGTCTCGGCAATCAGCCCCAGCATTTT. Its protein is CASSDGLGNQPQHF.

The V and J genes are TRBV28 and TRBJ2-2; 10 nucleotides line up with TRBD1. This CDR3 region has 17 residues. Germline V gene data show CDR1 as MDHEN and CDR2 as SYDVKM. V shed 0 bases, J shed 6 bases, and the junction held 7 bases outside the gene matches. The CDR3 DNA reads TGTGCCAGCAGTTTATGGGGGCTGGGACAGGGGCCCGGGGAGCTGTTTTTT. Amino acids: CASSLWGLGQGPGELFF.

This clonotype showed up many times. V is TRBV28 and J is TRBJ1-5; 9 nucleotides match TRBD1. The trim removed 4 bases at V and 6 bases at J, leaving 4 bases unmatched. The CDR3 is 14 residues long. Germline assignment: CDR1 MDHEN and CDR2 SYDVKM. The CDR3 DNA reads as TGTGCCAGCAGTTCACAGGGGGCAGGTCAGCCCCAGCATTTT. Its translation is CASSSQGAGQPQHF.

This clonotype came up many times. The DNA for the CDR3 is TGTGCCAGCAGTTTCTCTCCCGGGACAAACACAGATACGCAGTATTTT. Encoded protein: CASSFSPGTNTDTQYF. V usage is TRBV5-6 and J usage is TRBJ2-3, with D possibly being TRBD1 (6 bases). This CDR3 is 16 amino acids long. Trimming pared 5 bases from V and 2 bases from J, leaving 18 bases between. Germline V gene sequence: CDR1 SGHDT, CDR2 YYEEEE.

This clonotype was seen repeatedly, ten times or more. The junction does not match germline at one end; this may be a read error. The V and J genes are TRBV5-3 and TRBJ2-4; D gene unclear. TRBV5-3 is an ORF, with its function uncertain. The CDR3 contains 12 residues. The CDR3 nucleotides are TGTGCCAGCAGCTTTTTCGAACAAACTCAGTACTTC. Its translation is CASSFFEQTQYF.

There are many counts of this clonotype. The CDR3 nucleotides read TGTGCCAGCAGGTCCCGACAGTACGACAATGAGCAGTTCTTC. As protein: CASRSRQYDNEQFF. The rearrangement uses TRBV7-6 and TRBJ2-1; possible D gene TRBD1, 5 bases. The length of the CDR3 is 14 residues. Trimming removed 6 bases at V and 5 bases at J, with 14 bases between. Germline V gives CDR1 SGHVS, CDR2 FNYEAQ.

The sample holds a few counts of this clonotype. The CDR3 sequence is CASSASGVHEQYF. The DNA of the CDR3 is TGTGCCAGCAGTGCTAGCGGGGTCCACGAGCAGTACTTC. The rearrangement links TRBV2 to TRBJ2-7, with 9 positions matching TRBD2. The V gene end was trimmed by 4 bases and the J gene end by 5 bases; junction bases not matched to a gene: 3. The CDR3 is 13 residues long. Per the germline V gene, CDR1 is SNHLY and CDR2 is FYNNEI.

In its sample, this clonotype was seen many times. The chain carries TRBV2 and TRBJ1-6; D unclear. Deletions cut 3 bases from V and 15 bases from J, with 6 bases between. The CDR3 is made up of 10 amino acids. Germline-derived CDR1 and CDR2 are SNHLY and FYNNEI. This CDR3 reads CASSEQHLHF. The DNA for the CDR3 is TGTGCCAGCAGTGAGCAGCACCTCCACTTT.

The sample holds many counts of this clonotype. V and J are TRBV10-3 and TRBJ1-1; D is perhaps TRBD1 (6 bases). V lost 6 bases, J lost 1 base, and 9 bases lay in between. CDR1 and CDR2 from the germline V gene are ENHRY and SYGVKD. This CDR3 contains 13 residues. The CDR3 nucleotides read TGTGCCATCAGGCGACAGGAGAACACTGAAGCTTTCTTT. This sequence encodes CAIRRQENTEAFF.

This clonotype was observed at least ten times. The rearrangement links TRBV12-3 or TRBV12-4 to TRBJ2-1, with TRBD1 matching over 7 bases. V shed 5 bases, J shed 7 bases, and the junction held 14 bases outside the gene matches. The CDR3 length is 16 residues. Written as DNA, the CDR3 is TGTGCCAGCAGTGGACGGACAGGAACCACCCAAAATGAGCAGTTCTTC. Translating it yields CASSGRTGTTQNEQFF.

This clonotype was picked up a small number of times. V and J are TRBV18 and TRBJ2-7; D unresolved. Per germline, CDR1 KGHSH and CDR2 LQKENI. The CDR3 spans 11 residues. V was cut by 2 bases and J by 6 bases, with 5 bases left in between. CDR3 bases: TGTGCCAGCTCACCATCGGGCGAGCAGTACTTC. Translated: CASSPSGEQYF. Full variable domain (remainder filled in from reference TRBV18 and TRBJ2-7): NAGVMQNPRHLVRRRGQEARLRCSPMKGHSHVYWYRQLPEEGLKFMVYLQKENIIDESGMPKERFSAEFPKEGPSILRIQQVVRGDSAAYFCASSPSGEQYFGPGTRLTVT.

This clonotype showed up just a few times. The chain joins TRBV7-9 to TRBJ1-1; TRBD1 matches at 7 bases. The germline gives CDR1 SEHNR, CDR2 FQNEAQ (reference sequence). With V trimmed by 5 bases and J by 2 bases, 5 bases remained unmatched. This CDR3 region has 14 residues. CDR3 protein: CASSLWDSNTEAFF. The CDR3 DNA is TGTGCCAGCAGCCTCTGGGACAGCAACACTGAAGCTTTCTTT.